This section outlines one T cell receptor (beta chain) sequence together with its context. TCRdb's copy holds only in-frame clones and misses some; the assay was immunoSEQ multiplex PCR. The data hold nearly 50,000 clones, with 80% to 90% observed a single time. This entry belongs to a study of a mutant IDH1 vaccine in newly diagnosed glioma. J was trimmed by 7 bases and V by 4 bases; bases with no gene match: 12. The CDR3 contains 15 residues. In germline, CDR1 is MNHEY, CDR2 SMNVEV (reference sequence). Time point meaning: baseline, week 1 (first vaccination visit). The treatment denotes: pre-vaccination baseline after standard-of-care therapy.

The sample consisted of PBMCs, taken from a glioma patient treated with radiotherapy, temozolomide or both. The V and J genes are TRBV27 and TRBJ1-2; 7 bases are shared with TRBD1. The clonotype comes from a middle-aged man with glioma. The CDR3 DNA reads as TGTGCCAGCAGTTCCCAGACAGGGTGGACTGGTGGCTACACCTTC. It encodes CASSSQTGWTGGYTF.